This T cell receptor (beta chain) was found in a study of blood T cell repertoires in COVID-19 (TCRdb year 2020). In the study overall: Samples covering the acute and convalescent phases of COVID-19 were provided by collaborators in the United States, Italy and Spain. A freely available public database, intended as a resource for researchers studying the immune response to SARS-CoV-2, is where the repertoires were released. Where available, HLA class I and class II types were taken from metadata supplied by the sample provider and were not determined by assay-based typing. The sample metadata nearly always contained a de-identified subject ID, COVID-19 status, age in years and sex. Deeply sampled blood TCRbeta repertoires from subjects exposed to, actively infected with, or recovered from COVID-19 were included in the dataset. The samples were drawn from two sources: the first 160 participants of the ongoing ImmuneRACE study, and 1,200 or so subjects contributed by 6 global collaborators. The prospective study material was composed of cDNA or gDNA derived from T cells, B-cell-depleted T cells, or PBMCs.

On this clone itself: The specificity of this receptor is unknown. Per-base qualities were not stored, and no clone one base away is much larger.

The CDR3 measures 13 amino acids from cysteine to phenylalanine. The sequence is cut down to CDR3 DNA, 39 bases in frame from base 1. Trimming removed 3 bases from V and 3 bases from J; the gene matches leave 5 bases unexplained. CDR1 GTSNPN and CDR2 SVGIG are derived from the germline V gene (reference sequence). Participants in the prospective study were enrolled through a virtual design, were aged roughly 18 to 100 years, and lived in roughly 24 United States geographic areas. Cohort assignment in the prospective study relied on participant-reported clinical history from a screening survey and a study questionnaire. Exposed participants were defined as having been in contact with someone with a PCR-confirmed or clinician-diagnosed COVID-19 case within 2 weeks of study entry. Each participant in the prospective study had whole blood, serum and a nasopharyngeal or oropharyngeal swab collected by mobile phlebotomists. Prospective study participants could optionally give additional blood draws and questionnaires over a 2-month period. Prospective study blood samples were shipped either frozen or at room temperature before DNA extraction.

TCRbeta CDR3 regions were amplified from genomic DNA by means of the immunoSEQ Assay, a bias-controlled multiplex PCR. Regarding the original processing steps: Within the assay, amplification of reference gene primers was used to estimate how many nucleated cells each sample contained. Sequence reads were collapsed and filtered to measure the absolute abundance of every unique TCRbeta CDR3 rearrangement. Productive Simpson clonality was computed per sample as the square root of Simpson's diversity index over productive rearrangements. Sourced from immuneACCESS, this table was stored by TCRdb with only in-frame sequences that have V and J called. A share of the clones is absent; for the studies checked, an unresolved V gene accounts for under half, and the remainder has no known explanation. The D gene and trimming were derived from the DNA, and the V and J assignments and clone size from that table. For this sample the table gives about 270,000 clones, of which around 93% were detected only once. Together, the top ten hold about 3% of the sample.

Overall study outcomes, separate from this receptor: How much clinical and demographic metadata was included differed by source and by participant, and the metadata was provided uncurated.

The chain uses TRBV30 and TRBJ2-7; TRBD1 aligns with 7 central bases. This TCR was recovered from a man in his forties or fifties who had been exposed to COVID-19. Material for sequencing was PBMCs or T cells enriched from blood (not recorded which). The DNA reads TGTGCCTGGAGCGAGACAGGGATCTACGAGCAGTACTTC. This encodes CAWSETGIYEQYF.